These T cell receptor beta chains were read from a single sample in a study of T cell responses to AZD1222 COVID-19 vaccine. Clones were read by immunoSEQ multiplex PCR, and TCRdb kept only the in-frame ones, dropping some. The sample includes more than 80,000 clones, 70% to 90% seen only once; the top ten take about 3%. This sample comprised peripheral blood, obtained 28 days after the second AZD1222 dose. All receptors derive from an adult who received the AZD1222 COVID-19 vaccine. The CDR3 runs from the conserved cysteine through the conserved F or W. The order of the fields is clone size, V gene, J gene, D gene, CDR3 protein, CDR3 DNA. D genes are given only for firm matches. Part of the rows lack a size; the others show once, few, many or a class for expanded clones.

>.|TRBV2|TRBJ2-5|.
CASKRGSQETQYF
TGTGCCAGCAAGAGGGGGTCGCAGGAGACCCAGTACTTC
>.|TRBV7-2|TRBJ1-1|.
CASSLSGGGTEAFF
TGTGCCAGCAGCTTATCGGGGGGTGGCACTGAAGCTTTCTTT
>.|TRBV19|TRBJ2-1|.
CASSIVVQGEQFF
TGTGCCAGTAGTATAGTAGTGCAGGGTGAGCAGTTCTTC
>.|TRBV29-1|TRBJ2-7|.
CSVIPSGGEQYF
TGCAGCGTAATACCGTCTGGGGGGGAGCAGTACTTC
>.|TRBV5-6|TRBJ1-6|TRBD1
CASSRTGTGVSPLHF
TGTGCCAGCAGCCGTACCGGGACAGGGGTCTCACCCCTCCACTTT
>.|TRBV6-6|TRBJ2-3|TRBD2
CASSLAGEGADTQYF
TGTGCCAGCAGTTTAGCGGGAGAGGGGGCAGATACGCAGTATTTT
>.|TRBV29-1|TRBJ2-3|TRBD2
CSSLWTSGATTDTQYF
TGCAGCTCGCTCTGGACTAGCGGGGCTACCACAGATACGCAGTATTTT
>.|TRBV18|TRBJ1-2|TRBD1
CASSPGTGDYGYTF
TGTGCCAGCTCGCCCGGGACAGGGGACTATGGCTACACCTTC
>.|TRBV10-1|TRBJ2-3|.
CASNGGRADTQYF
TGCGCCAGCAATGGGGGGCGGGCGGATACGCAGTATTTT
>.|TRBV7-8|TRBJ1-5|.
CASSLVTATNQPQHF
TGTGCCAGCAGCTTAGTTACAGCGACCAATCAGCCCCAGCATTTT
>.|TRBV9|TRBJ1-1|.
CASSVDHGTLNTEAFF
TGTGCCAGCAGCGTAGATCACGGGACGTTGAACACTGAAGCTTTCTTT
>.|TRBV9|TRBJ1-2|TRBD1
CASSALTGTYGYTF
TGTGCCAGCAGCGCCCTGACAGGGACCTATGGCTACACCTTC
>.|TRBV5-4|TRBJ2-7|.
CASSLGQGYDEQYF
TGTGCCAGCAGCTTGGGTCAGGGGTACGACGAGCAGTACTTC
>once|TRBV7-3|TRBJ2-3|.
CASSLMASSDTQYF
TGTGCCAGCAGCTTAATGGCTAGCTCAGATACGCAGTATTTT
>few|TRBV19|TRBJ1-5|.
CASSIEAVSQPQHF
TGTGCCAGTAGTATAGAGGCAGTATCTCAGCCCCAGCATTTT
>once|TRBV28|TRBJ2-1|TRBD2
CASSLASGQFF
TGTGCCAGCAGTTTGGCTAGCGGGCAGTTCTTC
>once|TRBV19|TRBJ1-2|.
CASSIDGQTGYGYTF
TGTGCCAGTAGTATCGATGGCCAGACCGGCTATGGCTACACCTTC
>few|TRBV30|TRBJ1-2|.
CAWGTGQGNGYTF
TGTGCCTGGGGCACCGGCCAGGGAAATGGCTACACCTTC
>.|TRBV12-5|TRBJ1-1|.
CASGLEGDTEAFF
TGTGCTAGTGGTTTAGAGGGAGACACTGAAGCTTTCTTT
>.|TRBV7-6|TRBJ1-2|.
CASSSPYGYTF
TGTGCCAGCAGCTCCCCCTATGGCTACACCTTC
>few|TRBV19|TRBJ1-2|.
CASSITSDAGGYTF
TGTGCCAGTAGTATTACGTCGGATGCGGGTGGCTACACCTTC
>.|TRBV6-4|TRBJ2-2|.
CASSEYQNTGELFF
TGTGCCAGCAGTGAATATCAGAACACCGGGGAGCTGTTTTTT
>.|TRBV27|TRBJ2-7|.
CASSPGTYEQYF
TGTGCCAGCAGTCCAGGGACCTACGAGCAGTACTTC
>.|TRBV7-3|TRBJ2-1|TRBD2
CASSSTSGAYNEQFF
TGTGCCAGCAGCTCCACTAGCGGGGCTTACAATGAGCAGTTCTTC
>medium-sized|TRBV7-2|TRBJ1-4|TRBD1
CASSRGGGEKLFF
TGTGCCAGCAGTCGGGGAGGGGGCGAAAAACTGTTTTTT
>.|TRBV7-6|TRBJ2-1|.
CASSLAGGIYYNEQFF
TGTGCCAGCAGCTTAGCGGGCGGGATATACTACAATGAGCAGTTCTTC
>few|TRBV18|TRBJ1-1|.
CASSPRQEEAEAFF
TGTGCCAGCTCACCAAGACAGGAGGAAGCTGAAGCTTTCTTT
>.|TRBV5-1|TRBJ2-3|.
CASQPTAGTDTQYF
TGCGCCAGCCAACCGACCGCGGGCACAGATACGCAGTATTTT
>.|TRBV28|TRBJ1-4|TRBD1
CASSLGQAINNEKLFF
TGTGCCAGCAGTTTAGGACAGGCAATTAATAATGAAAAACTGTTTTTT
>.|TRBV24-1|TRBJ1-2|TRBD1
CATSDPRQGPYGYTF
TGTGCCACCAGTGATCCCCGACAGGGACCTTATGGCTACACCTTC
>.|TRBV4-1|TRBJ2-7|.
CASSQEDSSTYEQYF
TGCGCCAGCAGCCAAGAGGACAGTTCTACCTACGAGCAGTACTTC
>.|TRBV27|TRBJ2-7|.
CASSLSSGTHYEQYF
TGTGCCAGCAGTTTATCGTCAGGGACACACTACGAGCAGTACTTC
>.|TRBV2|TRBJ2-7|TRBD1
CASSGGQQYEQYF
TGTGCCAGCAGTGGGGGACAGCAATACGAGCAGTACTTC
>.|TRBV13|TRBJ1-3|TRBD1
CASSRQGARNTIYF
TGTGCCAGCAGCCGACAGGGGGCGAGGAACACCATATATTTT
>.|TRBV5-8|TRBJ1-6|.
CASSSGQNNSPLHF
TGTGCCAGCAGCTCCGGACAGAACAATTCACCCCTCCACTTT
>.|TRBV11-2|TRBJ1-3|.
CASSGDRQLGTIYF
TGTGCCAGCAGCGGGGACCGCCAGCTAGGCACCATATATTTT
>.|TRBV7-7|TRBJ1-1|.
CASSFAQQTNTEAFF
TGTGCCAGCAGCTTCGCTCAGCAAACGAACACTGAAGCTTTCTTT
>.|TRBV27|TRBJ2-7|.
CASSFRDVGSQYF
TGTGCCAGCAGTTTCCGGGACGTCGGATCGCAGTACTTC
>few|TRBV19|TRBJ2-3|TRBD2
CASSILAGVTDTQYF
TGTGCCAGTAGTATTCTAGCGGGGGTCACAGATACGCAGTATTTT
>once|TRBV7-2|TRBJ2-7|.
CASSLGGGYSSYEQYF
TGTGCCAGCAGCTTAGGGGGAGGTTATAGCTCCTACGAGCAGTACTTC
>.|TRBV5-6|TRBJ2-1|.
CASSLRGVTSYNEQFF
TGTGCCAGCAGCTTGAGGGGGGTTACCTCCTACAATGAGCAGTTCTTC
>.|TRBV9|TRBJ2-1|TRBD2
CASSARPYGTSGSDSNEQFF
TGTGCCAGCAGCGCACGTCCATATGGGACTAGCGGGAGCGACTCGAATGAGCAGTTCTTC
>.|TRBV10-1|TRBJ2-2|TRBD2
CASSDPSGGTGELFF
TGCGCCAGCAGCGACCCCTCGGGAGGGACCGGGGAGCTGTTTTTT
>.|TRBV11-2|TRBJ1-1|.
CASSSRRAGNTEAFF
TGTGCCAGCAGCTCTAGGAGGGCAGGGAACACTGAAGCTTTCTTT
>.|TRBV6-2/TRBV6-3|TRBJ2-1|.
CASSYRYNEQFF
TGTGCCAGCAGTTACCGTTACAATGAGCAGTTCTTC
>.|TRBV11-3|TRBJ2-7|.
CASSRGSEQYF
TGTGCCAGCAGCAGAGGGTCCGAGCAGTACTTC
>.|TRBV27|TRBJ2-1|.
CASSWEGAGEQFF
TGTGCCAGCAGCTGGGAGGGGGCCGGTGAGCAGTTCTTC
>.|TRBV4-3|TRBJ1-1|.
CASSEEDPRTVGTEAFF
TGCGCCAGCAGCGAGGAAGACCCTAGGACAGTGGGCACTGAAGCTTTCTTT
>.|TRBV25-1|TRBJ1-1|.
CASSEWGGQNTEAFF
TGTGCCAGCAGTGAATGGGGGGGCCAGAACACTGAAGCTTTCTTT
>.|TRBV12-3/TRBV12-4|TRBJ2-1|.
CASSFLAGNEQFF
TGTGCCAGCAGTTTCCTTGCGGGTAATGAGCAGTTCTTC
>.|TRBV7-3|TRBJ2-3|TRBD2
CASSLSAGGLNTDTQYF
TGTGCCAGCAGCTTATCAGCGGGGGGGCTTAACACAGATACGCAGTATTTT
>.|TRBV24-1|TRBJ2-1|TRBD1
CATSEPGQGGDEQFF
TGTGCCACCAGTGAACCGGGACAGGGGGGGGATGAGCAGTTCTTC